This T cell receptor beta chain stems from a study of cytotoxic CD8 clonotypes in ibrutinib-treated CLL. Study conclusions and caveats: Clonality was elevated at ibrutinib response and had returned toward baseline at progression. Private clonotypes, not public ones, expanded at ibrutinib response.

Turning to this clone: The antigen is unknown.

Clones were sequenced by immunoSEQ multiplex PCR, and TCRdb holds only the in-frame ones, with some missing. Altogether around 60,000 clones are present, approximately 71% being singletons, with the ten largest covering roughly 45%. Here the sequenced sample was PBMCs, taken after 12 months of ibrutinib treatment. The clonotype was recovered from a human donor with chronic lymphocytic leukemia.

The CDR3 region is CASSLSRTGRYEQYF. DNA for the CDR3: TGTGCCAGCAGTTTATCGAGGACAGGCCGCTACGAGCAGTACTTC. V gene TRBV27 combines with J gene TRBJ2-7; 7 nucleotides agree with TRBD1. The CDR3 is 15 residues long. V trimming: 0 bases; J trimming: 3 bases; junction bases outside the gene matches: 5. Germline CDR1 MNHEY, CDR2 SMNVEV (reference sequence).